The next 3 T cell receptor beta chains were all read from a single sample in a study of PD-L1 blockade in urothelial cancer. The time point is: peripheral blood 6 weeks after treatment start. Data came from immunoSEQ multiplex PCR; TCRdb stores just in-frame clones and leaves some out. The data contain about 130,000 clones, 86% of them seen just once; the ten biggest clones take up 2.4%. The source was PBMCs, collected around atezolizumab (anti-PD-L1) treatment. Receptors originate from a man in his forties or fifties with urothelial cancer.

Here the CDR3 DNA reads TGCAGCGCCCGACATGGGTTGAACACTGAAGCTTTCTTT. This codes for CSARHGLNTEAFF. The chain links TRBV29-1 to TRBJ1-1; D unclear. The CDR3 runs to 13 residues. Germline V CDR1 and CDR2: SQVTM, ANQGSEA. Trimming cost V 7 bases and J 0 bases, with 12 bases left between them.

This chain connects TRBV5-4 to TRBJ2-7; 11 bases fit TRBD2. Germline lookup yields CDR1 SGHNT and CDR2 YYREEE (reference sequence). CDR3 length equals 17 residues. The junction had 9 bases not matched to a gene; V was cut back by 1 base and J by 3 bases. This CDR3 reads CASSLRVLAGGLYEQYF. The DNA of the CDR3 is TGTGCCAGCAGCTTGCGCGTCCTAGCGGGAGGCCTCTACGAGCAGTACTTC.

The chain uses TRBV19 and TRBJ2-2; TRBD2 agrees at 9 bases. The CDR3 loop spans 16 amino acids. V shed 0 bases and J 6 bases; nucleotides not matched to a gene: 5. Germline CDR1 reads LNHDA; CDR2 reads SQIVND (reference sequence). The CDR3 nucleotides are TGTGCCAGTAGTATAGATCGAGGCGGGAGGGCCGGGGAGCTGTTTTTT. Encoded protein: CASSIDRGGRAGELFF. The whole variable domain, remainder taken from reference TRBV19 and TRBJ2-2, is DGGITQSPKYLFRKEGQNVTLSCEQNLNHDAMYWYRQDPGQGLRLIYYSQIVNDFQKGDIAEGYSVSREKKESFPLTVTSAQKNPTAFYLCASSIDRGGRAGELFFGEGSRLTVL.